These T cell receptor beta chains were read from a single sample in a study of post-analysis software for immune sequencing data. TCRdb re-analysed the PCR reads in MiXCR, keeping a single row per CDR3 protein. The sample includes roughly 700,000 distinct CDR3 sequences, 25% to 30% of them seen just once. Sequencing input: blood. Source of these receptors: a girl aged 5-17 years with multiple sclerosis. Each CDR3 is given without its conserved first and last residue. Fields, in order: CDR3 protein, J gene, clone size, D gene, V gene. A D gene is named only where the DNA matches it firmly. Clone size, where shown, is once, few, many, or a class for clones that have expanded.

CDR3: SAKELAGINQPQH
J: TRBJ1-5
size: .
D: .
V: TRBV20-1

CDR3: ASSLSSAGVDEQY
J: TRBJ2-7
size: few
D: TRBD2
V: TRBV28

CDR3: ASSDTMGGGVETQY
J: TRBJ2-5
size: .
D: .
V: TRBV7-8

CDR3: ASRAGVTDTRY
J: TRBJ2-3
size: .
D: TRBD2
V: TRBV6-6

CDR3: ASSLIWGEKLF
J: TRBJ1-4
size: .
D: .
V: TRBV27

CDR3: AIRMGQSETQY
J: TRBJ2-5
size: many
D: .
V: TRBV10-3

CDR3: ASTDKDTMNTGELF
J: TRBJ2-2
size: .
D: .
V: TRBV6-5

CDR3: ARGGSSYYGYT
J: TRBJ1-2
size: few
D: .
V: TRBV12-3/TRBV12-4

CDR3: ASSPRVGNEQY
J: TRBJ2-5
size: few
D: .
V: TRBV7-2

CDR3: SARDGTGNSPLH
J: TRBJ1-6
size: .
D: TRBD1
V: TRBV20-1

CDR3: ASSLEKKYEQY
J: TRBJ2-7
size: .
D: .
V: TRBV5-1

CDR3: AISRTDEQF
J: TRBJ2-1
size: .
D: .
V: TRBV10-3

CDR3: ASSTIPRGEQY
J: TRBJ2-7
size: many
D: .
V: TRBV6-1

CDR3: ASSQHPGQSSGANVLT
J: TRBJ2-6
size: .
D: .
V: TRBV3-1

CDR3: ASRPTRERNTIY
J: TRBJ1-3
size: .
D: .
V: TRBV10-2

CDR3: SAQHRVGYEQY
J: TRBJ2-7
size: .
D: .
V: TRBV20-1

CDR3: AITSGGDEQY
J: TRBJ2-7
size: .
D: TRBD2
V: TRBV10-3

CDR3: ASSLILDTQY
J: TRBJ2-3
size: .
D: .
V: TRBV7-2

CDR3: ASSPGGGNEKLF
J: TRBJ1-4
size: .
D: TRBD1
V: TRBV7-2

CDR3: ANSQESSSSYEQY
J: TRBJ2-7
size: .
D: .
V: TRBV4-3

CDR3: ASSTGPGAYNEQF
J: TRBJ2-1
size: .
D: .
V: TRBV14

CDR3: ASSTGRSYEQY
J: TRBJ2-7
size: few
D: .
V: TRBV7-2

CDR3: ATSDQTEAF
J: TRBJ1-1
size: .
D: .
V: TRBV24-1

CDR3: ASSSRNTIY
J: TRBJ1-3
size: few
D: .
V: TRBV5-1

CDR3: SARDSWPGALLQETQY
J: TRBJ2-5
size: .
D: .
V: TRBV20-1

CDR3: SASSTGTSPYEQY
J: TRBJ2-7
size: .
D: .
V: TRBV20-1

CDR3: ASSQDRVYGTEAF
J: TRBJ1-1
size: few
D: TRBD1
V: TRBV4-1

CDR3: ASSLRADQPQH
J: TRBJ1-5
size: .
D: .
V: TRBV5-5

CDR3: ASSESVTSVYNEQF
J: TRBJ2-1
size: few
D: TRBD2
V: TRBV6-1

CDR3: ASSAKGLAGGSNPLNEQF
J: TRBJ2-1
size: .
D: TRBD2
V: TRBV11-2

CDR3: ASRDGTLNNEQF
J: TRBJ2-1
size: many
D: .
V: TRBV7-9

CDR3: SALTGVNTEAF
J: TRBJ1-1
size: .
D: TRBD1
V: TRBV20-1

CDR3: ASSLAGTGTDTQY
J: TRBJ2-3
size: few
D: .
V: TRBV5-1

CDR3: ASSRGQGAWEQY
J: TRBJ2-7
size: .
D: TRBD1
V: TRBV18

CDR3: ASSLGDGGYGYT
J: TRBJ1-2
size: .
D: .
V: TRBV7-9

CDR3: ASSHTSWGNEQF
J: TRBJ2-1
size: .
D: .
V: TRBV3-1

CDR3: ASSIVAGGQNIQY
J: TRBJ2-4
size: few
D: TRBD1
V: TRBV19

CDR3: ASSTPATGVNTEAF
J: TRBJ1-1
size: few
D: TRBD1
V: TRBV6-6

CDR3: ASSLRRDLPPDTQY
J: TRBJ2-3
size: few
D: .
V: TRBV7-8

CDR3: ASSLGPTKQAYEQY
J: TRBJ2-7
size: few
D: .
V: TRBV7-2

CDR3: ASSPETGAYNSPLH
J: TRBJ1-6
size: .
D: TRBD1
V: TRBV7-2

CDR3: ASSPHGQGSYNEQF
J: TRBJ2-1
size: .
D: TRBD1
V: TRBV6-6

CDR3: ASSRPTSGSLHEQF
J: TRBJ2-1
size: .
D: TRBD2
V: TRBV12-3/TRBV12-4

CDR3: AISDQGLYGYT
J: TRBJ1-2
size: .
D: .
V: TRBV10-3

CDR3: ASSSVSGNQPQH
J: TRBJ1-5
size: .
D: .
V: TRBV7-9

CDR3: ATRFGHSGANVLT
J: TRBJ2-6
size: .
D: .
V: TRBV15

CDR3: SAQDTPYNEQF
J: TRBJ2-1
size: few
D: .
V: TRBV20-1

CDR3: SAKSGANFGQPQH
J: TRBJ1-5
size: .
D: .
V: TRBV20-1

CDR3: ASRTAVQGGTQY
J: TRBJ2-5
size: .
D: .
V: TRBV19

CDR3: SARDGGTEQETQY
J: TRBJ2-5
size: .
D: .
V: TRBV20-1

CDR3: ASSGGLASSYNEQF
J: TRBJ2-1
size: .
D: TRBD2
V: TRBV28

CDR3: ASSLGLMTGNIQY
J: TRBJ2-4
size: .
D: TRBD1
V: TRBV7-9

CDR3: ATMDRDGSEQF
J: TRBJ2-1
size: few
D: TRBD1
V: TRBV10-3

CDR3: ATSRVGMASGSPSSYNEQF
J: TRBJ2-1
size: few
D: TRBD2
V: TRBV15

CDR3: ASSTGLTNYGYT
J: TRBJ1-2
size: .
D: .
V: TRBV12-3/TRBV12-4

CDR3: ATSDLMNEQF
J: TRBJ2-1
size: few
D: .
V: TRBV24-1